The clone carrying this T cell receptor (beta chain) came up many times. The CDR3 is 16 amino acids. J lost 2 bases, V lost 3 bases, and 1 base had no gene match. Germline values: CDR1 SGHTA, CDR2 FQGNSA. A 10-nucleotide random UMI tagged transcripts in template-switch 5'RACE cDNA synthesis. MiXCR was run by TCRdb on the 5' RACE reads, yielding one entry per CDR3 protein. This table holds about 70,000 distinct CDR3 sequences, approximately 5% found once. The sample originates from a study of neurological immune-mediated disorders. Sequencing used PBMCs. This sequence was found in a woman aged 70-85 years with multiple sclerosis. The chain is built from TRBV7-2 and TRBJ2-7, with 16 nucleotides matching TRBD2. The CDR3 coding sequence is TGTGCCAGCAGCTTGGGACTAGCGGGAGGGACCTACGAGCAGTACTTC. Translated, it gives CASSLGLAGGTYEQYF.